This T cell receptor (beta chain) was sequenced in a study of shared clonotypes between healthy human individuals (dated by TCRdb to the early 2020s). Study-wide context: A couple of women and three men aged 18 to 49 years were included in the cohort. Per donor, three plates each were used for CD4 naive and CD4 memory, two for CD8 naive, and one for CD8 memory. To estimate repertoire size and how much clonotype sharing occurs between individuals, the study deeply sequenced the blood TCR repertoires of 5 or 6 healthy adults. To increase sequencing depth and limit assay-specific biases, different laboratories used diverse techniques to prepare libraries and sequence TCR repertoires. Per donor, leukapheresis produced somewhere between about 0.9 and 9.5 billion PBMCs. Summary of the overall study and its limitations: Naive subsets generally had larger estimated clonotype richness than memory subsets. Higher generation probabilities were observed for clonotypes shared by all four sorted-subset donors than for non-shared clonotypes. Sampling was restricted to blood, and TCR repertoires in tissue are likely to differ from TCR repertoires in blood. Based on pairwise subsampling, the degree of clonotype sharing among donors was expected to be affected by sequencing depth. The genetic and exposure-history diversity represented was limited by the small number of donors. Rarefaction of sorted-subset datasets indicated incomplete sequencing despite the large sequencing depth. Sharing across a handful of donors was observed for approximately 5% of naive CD4, over 3% of naive CD8, over 2% of memory CD4, and over 0.3% of memory CD8 clonotypes.

CD8 naive samples consisted of CD45RO-negative cells that were positively selected for CCR7, yielding a CD45RA+CCR7+ population without TemRA cells. The donors were healthy, HIV-negative adults who had no recently reported acute infections or vaccinations. Only Caucasian adults living in Nashville, Tennessee, USA were represented among the donors. Blood was collected by leukapheresis, and PBMCs were isolated by Ficoll-Histopaque density gradient centrifugation and then cryopreserved in liquid nitrogen vapor phase. Analytical flow cytometry was used to check the purity and quantity of every magnetically sorted T cell population. From each sorted fraction, genomic DNA was isolated and quantified by UV absorbance on a Nanodrop 2000c. With regard to this clone: Its antigen is currently not known. Base qualities were left out, and no much larger clone turns up one base away.

Using the deep immunoSEQ assay, multiplex PCR amplified TCR CDR3 regions from genomic DNA. Genomic DNA extracted from each cell subset was distributed evenly over all wells of several immunoSEQ 96-well plates, and each plate served as one replicate. For sorted subsets, about 200 ng genomic DNA, equal to some 28,000 T cell genomes, was loaded into each replicate PCR. Purified libraries were quantified with a Qubit 3.0 fluorometer, sized on a Bioanalyzer 2100, and re-quantified with the KAPA Library Quantification kit. Every immunoSEQ 96-well plate was sequenced on a separate single-read 150-cycle Illumina NextSeq 550 flow cell. Per the original workflow: Because the immunoSEQ output included only junctional sequences and no quality scores, the filtering could not be the same as the filtering used for full-length reads. Sequences were annotated with PyIR, a Python wrapper for IgBLAST v1.9, and V/J genes and CDR3 were assigned using IMGT germline references. Any read was removed if the V/J assignment was weak (E-value above 1e-6), the CDR3 was missing, or the read contained stop codons, out-of-frame junctions, or ambiguous translated residues. V3J clonotypes were defined by identical inferred V gene, J gene, and CDR3 amino acid sequence. Percentage overlap between repertoires was computed as shared unique clonotypes divided by the size of the smaller repertoire. Repertoire richness was assessed with RTK rarefaction, the Chao1 estimator, and Recon v2.1 estimates of unobserved clonotypes. Generation probabilities were computed with OLGA for all TCRbeta clonotypes obtained by the gDNA method from a few donors. In its TCRdb copy, this immuneACCESS table keeps in-frame sequences only and misses some clones. Where compared with another copy, unresolved V genes explain less than half of these, and the others have no known cause. The V and J calls and clone size come from that table; D and trimming were worked out from the DNA. For this sample the table gives millions of clones, of which approximately 94% were detected only once. The top ten clonotypes cover under 2% of the sample.

The sequencing sample was made of naive CD8+ T cells from PBMCs. This sample's cell subset or site label indicates: CD45RA+CCR7+. The TCR sequence derives from a man between 18 and 29 years old in good health. Some clones in this sample may be carry-over from other donors' samples.

The CDR3 protein: CASSLEGQNTGELFF. At the DNA level, the sequence is TGTGCCAGCAGCTTAGAGGGACAGAACACCGGGGAGCTGTTTTTT. The chain is assembled from TRBV7-3 and TRBJ2-2, with a tentative D gene TRBD1 over 6 matching bases. Trimming at the junction amounts to 2 bases on V and 1 base on J, and the germline ends lie 8 bases apart. Measured from the cysteine to the phenylalanine, the CDR3 is 15 residues long. Only the CDR3 portion is preserved as DNA: 45 bases, with reading frame beginning at the first base. The germline V gene supplies CDR1 SGHTA and CDR2 FQGTGA.